The TCR beta chain described here comes from a study of shared clonotypes between healthy human individuals. Broader study findings: Generation probabilities were higher for clonotypes shared across all four sorted-subset donors than for unshared ones.

With regard to this clone: Its antigen is still unknown.

TCRdb's copy holds only in-frame clones and misses some; the assay was immunoSEQ multiplex PCR. The repertoire has some 650,000 clones, roughly 97% of them found once; the top ten carry around 0.057%. The specimen sequenced was naive CD4+ T cells sorted from blood. Subset: CD45RA+ positively selected. This receptor was obtained from a woman younger than 45 in good health.

For the CDR3, the DNA is TGTGCCAACCCCTGGGAGTCGCAGTACTTC. This translates into CANPWESQYF. The V call is TRBV5-5, the J call TRBJ2-7; the D gene is possibly TRBD2 (5 bases). V lost 9 bases and J lost 9, with 13 bases in between. The CDR3 has 10 residues. CDR1 is SGHKS, CDR2 YYEKEE, per germline (reference sequence).